These 21 T cell receptor beta chains share one sample of origin, sequenced in a study of beta chain features in type 1 diabetes (dated by TCRdb to between 2018 and 2020). Library creation used the immunoSEQ multiplex PCR assay. The entire amount of isolated RNA was reverse transcribed using the High Capacity cDNA Reverse Transcription Kit, so the sequenced TCRB transcripts were expressed ones. In TCRdb, the immuneACCESS table is reduced to in-frame sequences with V and J assigned. These tables do not hold every clone; where another copy was compared, an unresolved V gene accounts for under half, and the others remain unexplained. For this sample the table gives about 900,000 clones, of which about 17% were detected only once. The ten top clones hold about 0.02% of the sample. Material for sequencing was naive CD4+ T cells from blood. This sample's cell subset or site label indicates: true naive CD4+ T cells. These receptors were obtained from a woman between 18 and 30 years old in good health.

In DNA form, the CDR3 reads TGTGCCAGCAGCAGGGTATCGAATGAGCAGTTCTTC. This gives the protein CASSRVSNEQFF. The chain carries TRBV6-6 and TRBJ2-1; TRBD1 is a possible D gene (5 bases). Germline loops: CDR1 MNHNY, CDR2 SVGAGI (reference sequence). This CDR3 is 12 amino acids long. Trimming shortened V by 6 bases and J by 7 bases, and 10 bases separated the two germline ends.

Worth noting for this clone: This specimen includes other DNA sequences encoding the same CDR3. This chain joins TRBV5-6 and TRBJ1-5, with a tentative D call TRBD1 (5 bases). The CDR3 runs 14 residues. CDR1 and CDR2 from the germline V gene are SGHDT and YYEEEE. Trimming left V 1 base short and J 2 bases short, with 7 bases between. The CDR3 spells CASSLRGGNQPQHF. The CDR3 DNA follows: TGTGCCAGCAGCTTGCGGGGGGGCAATCAGCCCCAGCATTTT.

This clone was counted a few times. This chain connects TRBV11-2 to TRBJ2-5; a weak D match, TRBD1 (6 bases). The germline CDR1 and CDR2 sequences are SGHAT and FQNNGV. With 1 base removed from V and 4 bases from J, the gap between germline ends came to 13 bases. The CDR3 consists of 15 residues. For the CDR3, the DNA is TGTGCCAGCAGCTTAGGTGGAACAGGGTCAGAGACCCAGTACTTC. Amino acid sequence: CASSLGGTGSETQYF.

J is TRBJ1-2 and V is TRBV10-3, with D possibly matching TRBD1 (6 bases). The CDR3 runs 14 residues. The V gene lost 2 bases and the J gene lost 10 bases, with 17 bases spanning the gap. CDR1 ENHRY and CDR2 SYGVKD come from the germline V gene. The CDR3 region has the DNA TGTGCCATCAGTGAGACGGGGGCTTATGGTGTCTACACCTTC. Translation: CAISETGAYGVYTF.

This clone was counted a few times. The chain uses TRBV7-9 and TRBJ1-2; 10 bases are shared with TRBD1. Per the germline V gene, CDR1 is SEHNR and CDR2 is FQNEAQ (reference sequence). This CDR3 has 15 residues. V was pared by 5 bases and J by 6 bases, with 9 bases of the junction left unmatched. The CDR3 region is CASSPFDRGQDGYTF. The CDR3 coding sequence is TGTGCCAGCAGCCCCTTCGACAGGGGGCAGGATGGCTACACCTTC.

The CDR3 region has the DNA TGTGCCAGCAGCCCCCGAGGGACTAGCGGGACGCTGTCGAGAACCGGGGAGCTGTTTTTT. Protein sequence: CASSPRGTSGTLSRTGELFF. The chain uses TRBV9 and TRBJ2-2; 13 nucleotides align to TRBD2. Germline V gene sequence: CDR1 SGDLS, CDR2 YYNGEE. This CDR3 is 20 amino acids long. V was pared by 4 bases and J by 5 bases, with 17 bases of the junction left unmatched.

V usage is TRBV19 and J usage is TRBJ2-2, with 8 positions matching TRBD2. CDR1 and CDR2 from the germline V gene are LNHDA and SQIVND (reference sequence). Germline trimming cut 5 bases from V and 5 bases from J; bases unmatched to any gene: 7. This CDR3 contains 15 residues. CDR3 in amino acids: CASSRPGLVTGELFF. CDR3 coding DNA: TGTGCCAGTAGTCGACCGGGACTAGTAACCGGGGAGCTGTTTTTT.

The sample holds a few counts of this clone. The V and J genes are TRBV7-3 and TRBJ2-7, with D possibly matching TRBD2 (6 bases). Germline V gene data show CDR1 as SGHTA and CDR2 as FQGTGA. There are 13 residues in the CDR3. V was cut by 5 bases and J by 5 bases, with 13 bases left in between. In DNA, the CDR3 is TGTGCCAGCAGCCTCGGACTAAGCCACGAGCAGTACTTC. Translated: CASSLGLSHEQYF.

CDR3 in DNA: TGCGCCAGCAGCGCGGGACCCACCTCCTACGAGCAGTACTTC. Its protein product is CASSAGPTSYEQYF. V usage is TRBV5-1 and J usage is TRBJ2-7, with a weak D call TRBD2 (6 bases). With 4 bases removed from V and 0 bases from J, the gap between germline ends came to 11 bases. The CDR3 consists of 14 residues. In germline, CDR1 is SGHRS, CDR2 YFSETQ.

The rearrangement joins TRBV10-2 to TRBJ2-7; D ambiguous. Germline-derived CDR1 and CDR2 are WSHSY and SAAADI. The V gene lost 6 bases and the J gene lost 5 bases, with 8 bases spanning the gap. The CDR3 extends over 11 amino acids. CDR3 protein: CASRHSHEQYF. The DNA of the CDR3 is TGCGCCAGCAGACATTCCCACGAGCAGTACTTC.

V gene TRBV7-9 combines with J gene TRBJ2-7; D may be TRBD1 (6 bases). Germline V gene lookup returns CDR1 SEHNR and CDR2 FQNEAQ (reference sequence). This CDR3 has 14 residues. V was trimmed by 4 bases and J by 5 bases, leaving 15 bases between them. The CDR3 DNA reads as TGTGCCAGCAGCTACCGACAGGTTGTCGACGAGCAGTACTTC. Encoded protein: CASSYRQVVDEQYF.

This clone was counted only a few times. V and J are TRBV5-1 and TRBJ2-3; no clear D gene. V was clipped by 1 base and J by 2 bases, with 8 bases between them. The CDR3 spans 14 residues. CDR1 and CDR2 from the germline V gene are SGHRS and YFSETQ. The CDR3 nucleotides are TGCGCCAGCAGCTTGTCCCCCGACACAGATACGCAGTATTTT. It specifies CASSLSPDTDTQYF.

V gene TRBV2 combines with J gene TRBJ2-7, with D unresolved. The V gene lost 4 bases and the J gene lost 7 bases, with 14 bases spanning the gap. Germline V CDR1 and CDR2: SNHLY, FYNNEI. CDR3 size: 13 residues. In nucleotides, the CDR3 is TGTGCCAGCAGTGTTTTAGTGGTGGGGGAGCAGTACTTC. The encoded protein is CASSVLVVGEQYF.

This clone was seen a few times. The chain is built from TRBV7-2 and TRBJ2-1; the D is unclear. This CDR3 contains 12 residues. Germline CDR1 and CDR2: SGHTA and FQGNSA. V shed 3 bases and J shed 8 bases, with 8 bases lying between them. CDR3 nucleotides: TGTGCCAGCAGCTTTTATTCCCATGAGCAGTTCTTC. This codes for CASSFYSHEQFF. Filled out from reference TRBV7-2 and TRBJ2-1, the complete variable domain reads GAGVSQSPSNKVTEKGKDVELRCDPISGHTALYWYRQSLGQGLEFLIYFQGNSAPDKSGLPSDRFSAERTGGSVSTLTIQRTQQEDSAVYLCASSFYSHEQFFGPGTRLTVL.

This clone was detected a few times. The genes are TRBV7-2 and TRBJ2-3, with TRBD2 identical over 7 bases. The CDR3 is made up of 14 amino acids. Germline CDR1 is SGHTA and CDR2 is FQGNSA. Germline trimming cut 3 bases from V and 6 bases from J; bases unmatched to any gene: 6. The CDR3 loop is CASSLTSWLDTQYF. For the CDR3, the DNA is TGTGCCAGCAGCTTGACTAGCTGGTTGGATACGCAGTATTTT.

In its sample, this clone was seen a few times. The chain links TRBV11-1 to TRBJ2-2; D perhaps matches TRBD1 (6 bases). V lost 5 bases to trimming and J lost 6 bases, with 10 bases between them. Germline V gives CDR1 SGHAT, CDR2 FQDESV (reference sequence). This CDR3 is 13 amino acids long. DNA for the CDR3: TGTGCCAGCAGCCCAAGGGGGTCCGGGGAGCTGTTTTTT. It specifies CASSPRGSGELFF.

The V gene is TRBV6-6, the J gene TRBJ1-2; D is ambiguous. Germline loops: CDR1 MNHNY, CDR2 SVGAGI (reference sequence). The CDR3 is 12 amino acids. Trimming left V 4 bases short and J 3 bases short, with 6 bases between. The CDR3 sequence: CASSWTDYGYTF. Here the CDR3 DNA reads TGTGCCAGCAGTTGGACGGACTATGGCTACACCTTC.

This clone was found a few times. The genes are TRBV7-9 and TRBJ2-5; D call uncertain. Germline loops: CDR1 SEHNR, CDR2 FQNEAQ (reference sequence). The ends were cut back, 1 base at V and 3 bases at J, with 6 bases in the middle. The CDR3 consists of 13 residues. The CDR3 nucleotides are TGTGCCAGCAGCTTAGGGCTAAAAGAGACCCAGTACTTC. Protein: CASSLGLKETQYF. Full variable domain (outside the CDR3, taken from reference TRBV7-9 and TRBJ2-5): DTGVSQNPRHKITKRGQNVTFRCDPISEHNRLYWYRQTLGQGPEFLTYFQNEAQLEKSRLLSDRFSAERPKGSFSTLEIQRTEQGDSAMYLCASSLGLKETQYFGPGTRLLVL.

This clone has only a few counts. The rearrangement joins TRBV6-6 to TRBJ2-7; 11 positions match TRBD2. Germline V gene sequence: CDR1 MNHNY, CDR2 SVGAGI (reference sequence). This CDR3 is built from 16 residues. J was trimmed by 1 base and V by 2 bases; bases with no gene match: 4. The CDR3 DNA sequence: TGTGCCAGCAGTTACGCAATAGCGGGAGGGTCCTACGAGCAGTACTTC. This sequence encodes CASSYAIAGGSYEQYF.

This clone was counted at least ten times. Other DNA sequences in the same sample also yield this CDR3. The chain joins TRBV7-9 to TRBJ2-5, with unresolved D. This CDR3 has 12 residues. With 1 base removed from V and 4 bases from J, the gap between germline ends came to 4 bases. Germline V gives CDR1 SEHNR, CDR2 FQNEAQ (reference sequence). The CDR3 spells CASSLVGETQYF. CDR3 DNA: TGTGCCAGCAGCTTAGTCGGAGAGACCCAGTACTTC.

The rearrangement uses TRBV29-1 and TRBJ2-7; TRBD2 aligns across 9 bases. Germline-derived CDR1 and CDR2 are SQVTM and ANQGSEA. This CDR3 is 16 amino acids long. Trimming cost V 5 bases and J 3 bases; bases outside gene matches: 14. CDR3 sequence: CSVRRELAGAFYEQYF. The CDR3 nucleotides read TGCAGCGTTCGGAGGGAATTAGCGGGGGCTTTCTACGAGCAGTACTTC.